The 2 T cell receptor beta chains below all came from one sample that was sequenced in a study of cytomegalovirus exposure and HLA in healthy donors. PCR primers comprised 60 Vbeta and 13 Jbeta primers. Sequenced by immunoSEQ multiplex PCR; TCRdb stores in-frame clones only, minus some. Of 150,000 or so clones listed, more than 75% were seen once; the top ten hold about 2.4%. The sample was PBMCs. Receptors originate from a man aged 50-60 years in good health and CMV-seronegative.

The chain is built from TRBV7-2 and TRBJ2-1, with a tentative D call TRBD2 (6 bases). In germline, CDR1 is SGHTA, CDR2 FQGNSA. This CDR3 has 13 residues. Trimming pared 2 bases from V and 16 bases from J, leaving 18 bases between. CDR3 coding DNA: TGTGCCAGCAGCTTATCTTTGGAGGGTGTGAGTTTCTTC. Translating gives CASSLSLEGVSFF.

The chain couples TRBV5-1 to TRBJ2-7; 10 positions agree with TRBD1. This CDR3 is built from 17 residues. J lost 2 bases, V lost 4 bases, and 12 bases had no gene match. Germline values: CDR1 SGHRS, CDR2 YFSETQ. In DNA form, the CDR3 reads TGCGCCAGCAGCATCTCAATCGGGACAGGGGCGCCCTACGAGCAGTACTTC. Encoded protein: CASSISIGTGAPYEQYF.